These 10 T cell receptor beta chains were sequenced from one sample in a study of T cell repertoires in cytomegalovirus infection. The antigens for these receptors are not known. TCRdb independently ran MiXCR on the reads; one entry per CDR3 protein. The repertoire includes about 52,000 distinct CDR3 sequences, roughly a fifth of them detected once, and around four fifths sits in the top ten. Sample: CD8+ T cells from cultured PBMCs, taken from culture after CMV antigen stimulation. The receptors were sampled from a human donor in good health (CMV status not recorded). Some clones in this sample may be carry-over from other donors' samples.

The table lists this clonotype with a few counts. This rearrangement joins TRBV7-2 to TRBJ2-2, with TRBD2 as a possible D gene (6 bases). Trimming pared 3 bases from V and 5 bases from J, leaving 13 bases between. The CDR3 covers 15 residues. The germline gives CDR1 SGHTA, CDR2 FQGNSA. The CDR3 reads CASSFPRLVTGELFF. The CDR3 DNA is TGTGCCAGCAGCTTCCCCCGACTAGTAACCGGGGAGCTGTTTTTT.

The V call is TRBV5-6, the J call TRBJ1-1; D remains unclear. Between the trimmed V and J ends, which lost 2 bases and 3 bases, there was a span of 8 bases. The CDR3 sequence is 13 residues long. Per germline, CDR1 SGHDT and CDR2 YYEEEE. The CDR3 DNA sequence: TGTGCCAGCAGCTTTACGGCCCACACTGAAGCTTTCTTT. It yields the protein CASSFTAHTEAFF.

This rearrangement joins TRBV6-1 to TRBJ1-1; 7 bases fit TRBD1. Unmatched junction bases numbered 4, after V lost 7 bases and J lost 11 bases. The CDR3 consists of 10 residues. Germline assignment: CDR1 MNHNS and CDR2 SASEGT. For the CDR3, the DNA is TGTGCCAGCACCCACAGGGGTGCTTTCTTT. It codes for CASTHRGAFF.

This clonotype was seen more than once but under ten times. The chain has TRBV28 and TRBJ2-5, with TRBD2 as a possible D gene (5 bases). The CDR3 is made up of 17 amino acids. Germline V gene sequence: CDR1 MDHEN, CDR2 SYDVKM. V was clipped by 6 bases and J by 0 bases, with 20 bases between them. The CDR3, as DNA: TGTGCCAGCAGCCTTCCAGTCCGGGCGGGCTACCAAGAGACCCAGTACTTC. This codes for CASSLPVRAGYQETQYF.

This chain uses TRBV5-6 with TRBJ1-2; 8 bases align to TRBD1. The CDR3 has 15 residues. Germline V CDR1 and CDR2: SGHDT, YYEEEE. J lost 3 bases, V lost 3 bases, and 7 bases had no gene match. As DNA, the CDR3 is TGTGCCAGCAGCTCTGGGACAGGTTATCACTATGGCTACACCTTC. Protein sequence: CASSSGTGYHYGYTF.

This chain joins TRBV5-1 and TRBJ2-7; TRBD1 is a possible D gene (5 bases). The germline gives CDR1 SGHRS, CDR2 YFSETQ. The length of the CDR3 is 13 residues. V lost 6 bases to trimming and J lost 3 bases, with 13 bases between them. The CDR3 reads CASNTKDSYEQYF. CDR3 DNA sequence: TGCGCCAGCAATACTAAAGACAGCTACGAGCAGTACTTC.

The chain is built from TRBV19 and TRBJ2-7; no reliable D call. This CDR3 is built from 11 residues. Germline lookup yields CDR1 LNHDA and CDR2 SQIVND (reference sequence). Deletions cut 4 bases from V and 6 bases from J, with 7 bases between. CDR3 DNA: TGTGCCAGTAGTAATGTCGCCGAGCAGTACTTC. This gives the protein CASSNVAEQYF. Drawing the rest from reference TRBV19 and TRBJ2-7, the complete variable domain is DGGITQSPKYLFRKEGQNVTLSCEQNLNHDAMYWYRQDPGQGLRLIYYSQIVNDFQKGDIAEGYSVSREKKESFPLTVTSAQKNPTAFYLCASSNVAEQYFGPGTRLTVT.

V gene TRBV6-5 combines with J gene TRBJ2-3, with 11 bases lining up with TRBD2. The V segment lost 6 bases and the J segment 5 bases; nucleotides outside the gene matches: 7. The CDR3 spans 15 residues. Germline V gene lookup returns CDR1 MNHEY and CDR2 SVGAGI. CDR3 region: CASSGSGGALDTQYF. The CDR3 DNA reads TGTGCCAGCAGCGGTAGCGGGGGGGCTTTAGATACGCAGTATTTT.

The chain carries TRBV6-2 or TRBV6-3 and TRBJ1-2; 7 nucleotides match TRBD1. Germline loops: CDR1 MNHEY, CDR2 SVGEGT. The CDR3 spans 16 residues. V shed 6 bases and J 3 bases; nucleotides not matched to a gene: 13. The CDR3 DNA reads TGTGCCAGCAGAATTTCAGACGGACAGGTCTACTATGGCTACACCTTC. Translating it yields CASRISDGQVYYGYTF.

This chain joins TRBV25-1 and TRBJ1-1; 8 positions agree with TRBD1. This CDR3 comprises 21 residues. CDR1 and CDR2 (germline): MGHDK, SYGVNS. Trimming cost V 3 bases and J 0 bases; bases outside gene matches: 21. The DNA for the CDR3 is TGTGCCAGCAGTGATTTTAACCGGGAGCCGGAGACAGGGGCGATGAACACTGAAGCTTTCTTT. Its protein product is CASSDFNREPETGAMNTEAFF.